This T cell receptor (beta chain) was sequenced during a study of blood T cell repertoires in COVID-19. Study-wide context: T cells, B-cell-depleted T cells, or PBMCs supplied cDNA or gDNA.

Per the study methods: Researchers report that nucleated cell counts were estimated from reference gene primer amplification. Libraries were prepared by immunoSEQ multiplex PCR; TCRdb keeps only in-frame clonotypes and omits some of them. The DNA was the basis for D and trimming; V, J and clone size are from that table. Among 70,000 to 80,000 clones listed, around nine tenths were seen once. V was trimmed by 0 bases and J by 2 bases, leaving 11 bases between them. This CDR3 contains 15 residues. Germline-derived CDR1 and CDR2 are SGHRS and YFSETQ. The chain is built from TRBV5-1 and TRBJ2-5; no clear D gene. The TCR comes from a woman in her sixties with acute or convalescent COVID-19. Sequencing was done on a sample of peripheral blood. CDR3 DNA sequence: TGCGCCAGCAGCTTGGCCCTCCTAGGTCAAGAGACCCAGTACTTC. Protein product: CASSLALLGQETQYF.